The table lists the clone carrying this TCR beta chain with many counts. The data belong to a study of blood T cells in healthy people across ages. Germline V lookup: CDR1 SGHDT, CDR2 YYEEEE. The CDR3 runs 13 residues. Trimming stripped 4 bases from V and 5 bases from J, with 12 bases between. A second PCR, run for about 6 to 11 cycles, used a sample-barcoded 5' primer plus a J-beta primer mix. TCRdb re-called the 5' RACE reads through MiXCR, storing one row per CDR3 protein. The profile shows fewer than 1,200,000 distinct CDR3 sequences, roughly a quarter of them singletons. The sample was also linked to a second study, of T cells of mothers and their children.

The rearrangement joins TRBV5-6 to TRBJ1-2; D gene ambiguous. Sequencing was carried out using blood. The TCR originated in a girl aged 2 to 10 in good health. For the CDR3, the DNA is TGTGCCAGCAGCCTGATTCGGGGTTATGGCTACACCTTC. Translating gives CASSLIRGYGYTF.